This T cell receptor beta chain was profiled in a study of OX40 agonist ivuxolimab in advanced cancers. General study findings and limits: The study did not work out the antigen specificity of the expanded peripheral T cells.

This clone was recorded only once. The antigen is unknown. CDR1 is SNHLY, CDR2 FYNNEI, per germline. V lost 6 bases and J 2 bases, leaving 10 bases between the germline ends. This CDR3 is built from 13 residues. TCRdb keeps only in-frame clones here, not all; method: immunoSEQ multiplex PCR. Among about 120,000 clones listed, roughly nine tenths were seen once. The TCR comes from an adult with an advanced solid tumor such as melanoma, head and neck, liver or kidney cancer. The chain couples TRBV2 to TRBJ1-1; weak D call: TRBD1 (6 bases). The material was CD4+ or CD8+ T cells sorted from blood, obtained in a trial of the OX40 agonist ivuxolimab. The CDR3 reads CASRGQLNTEAFF. For the CDR3, the DNA is TGTGCCAGCAGAGGACAGCTTAACACTGAAGCTTTCTTT. The whole variable domain, remainder taken from reference TRBV2 and TRBJ1-1, is EPEVTQTPSHQVTQMGQEVILRCVPISNHLYFYWYRQILGQKVEFLVSFYNNEISEKSEIFDDQFSVERPDGSNFTLKIRSTKLEDSAMYFCASRGQLNTEAFFGQGTRLTVV.